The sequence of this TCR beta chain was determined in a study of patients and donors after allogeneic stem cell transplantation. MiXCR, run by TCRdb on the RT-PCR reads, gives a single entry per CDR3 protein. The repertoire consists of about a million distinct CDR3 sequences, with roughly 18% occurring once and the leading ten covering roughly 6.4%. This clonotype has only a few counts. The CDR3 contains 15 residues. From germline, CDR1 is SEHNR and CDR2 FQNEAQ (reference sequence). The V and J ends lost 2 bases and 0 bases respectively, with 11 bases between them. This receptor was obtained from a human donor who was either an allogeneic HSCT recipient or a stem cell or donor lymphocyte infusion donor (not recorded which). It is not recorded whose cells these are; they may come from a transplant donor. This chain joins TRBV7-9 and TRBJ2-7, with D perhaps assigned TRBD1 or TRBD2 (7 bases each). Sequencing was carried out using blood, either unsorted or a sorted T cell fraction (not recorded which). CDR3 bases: TGTGCCAGCAGCTTACCAGGGGGGGCCTCCTACGAGCAGTACTTC. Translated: CASSLPGGASYEQYF.